This note documents a single T cell receptor beta chain sequence. It lacks a known antigen. Per-nucleotide qualities are absent, and no much larger clonotype sits a single base away. Other DNA sequences from this sample encode an identical CDR3 as well. The method behind the library was the immunoSEQ multiplex PCR assay. This immuneACCESS table, as held by TCRdb, lists in-frame sequences with V and J called but not all clones. Of the missing ones, under half trace to an unresolved V gene in checked studies; the others have no known cause. The sample records just under 40,000 clones, more than 75% of which are singletons. The biggest ten clones account for under 5.5% of the sample. The data stem from a study of chemoradiotherapy in HPV16-positive cancers (dated by TCRdb to the early 2020s). Looking at the study overall: Using functional T-cell assays on cells from two HPV16-positive patients, the researchers defined candidate HPV-specific T-cell clones and common TCR motifs. The study set out to ask whether T-cell immunity against the HPV oncoproteins E6 and E7 changes over the course of chemoradiotherapy and whether that immunity affects survival. The candidate HPV-specific TCRs and motifs were then tracked in TCR repertoires from around 93 patients with HPV-related cancers. Overall results and qualifications from the work: Expansion of candidate HPV-specific clones and E7-related TCR motifs was observed in the tumor microenvironment during treatment, whereas no such expansion was observed for non-HPV-specific T cells. Only two HPV16-positive patients were used to derive the functional definition of HPV-specific T cells, and the survival association was reported for HPV16-positive patients. Improved recurrence-free survival in HPV16-positive patients was associated with expansion of HPV-responsive T cells during chemoradiotherapy.

Repertoires were sampled multiple times during chemoradiotherapy, which allowed clonal expansion in the tumor microenvironment to be followed. The germline V gene gives CDR1 as SGHTA and CDR2 as FQGNSA. V loses 3 bases of germline sequence and J loses 3 bases, and the interval between the two ends is 9 bases. There are 13 amino acids in the CDR3, from cysteine to phenylalanine inclusive. Just the 39-base CDR3 DNA is kept, in frame starting at base 1. Sequencing was performed on blood, taken from a patient who underwent chemoradiotherapy. The chain joins TRBV7-2 to TRBJ2-7, with the D segment possibly TRBD1 or TRBD2, each aligning over 5 bases. This clonotype was sampled from a human donor with HPV-associated anogenital cancer. The nucleotides read TGTGCCAGCAGCTTGGGAGACAGCTACGAGCAGTACTTC. Its product reads: CASSLGDSYEQYF.